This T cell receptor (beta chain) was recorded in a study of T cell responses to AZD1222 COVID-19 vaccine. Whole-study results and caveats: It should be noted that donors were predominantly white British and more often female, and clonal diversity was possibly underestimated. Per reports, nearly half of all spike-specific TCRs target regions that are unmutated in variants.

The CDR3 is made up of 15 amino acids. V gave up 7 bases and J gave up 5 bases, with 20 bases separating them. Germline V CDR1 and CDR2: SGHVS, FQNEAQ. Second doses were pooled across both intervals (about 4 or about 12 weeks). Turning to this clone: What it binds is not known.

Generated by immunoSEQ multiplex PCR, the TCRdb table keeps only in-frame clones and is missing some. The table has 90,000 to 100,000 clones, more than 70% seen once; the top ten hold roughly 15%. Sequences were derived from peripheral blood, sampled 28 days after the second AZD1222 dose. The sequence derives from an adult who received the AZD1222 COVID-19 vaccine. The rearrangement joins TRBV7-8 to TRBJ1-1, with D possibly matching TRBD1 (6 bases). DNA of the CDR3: TGTGCCAGCATCGAAGGCGGCAGGGGAGGTACTGAAGCTTTCTTT. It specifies CASIEGGRGGTEAFF.